The clone carrying this T cell receptor (beta chain) was picked up one time. Its specificity is unknown. The data originate from a study of T cell responses to AZD1222 COVID-19 vaccine. Findings and caveats of the study: With two AZD1222 doses given, Spike-specific TCR breadth and depth both rose.

Profiled with immunoSEQ multiplex PCR; TCRdb holds only in-frame clones, not every one. The sample lists under 150,000 clones; roughly 85% were seen once. This CDR3 is 15 amino acids long. CDR1 MGHRA and CDR2 YSYEKL come from the germline V gene. Trimming at V came to 4 bases and at J to 6 bases, leaving 6 bases not matched to a gene. The sequence derives from an adult who received the MenACWY meningococcal vaccine as a control. Sequencing used peripheral blood, obtained 28 days after the second dose of the MenACWY control vaccine. This chain links TRBV4-1 with TRBJ2-2; TRBD1 matches 9 bases. The CDR3 DNA follows: TGCGCCAGCAGCCTTATACAGGGGGCCGCCGGGGAGCTGTTTTTT. Its protein is CASSLIQGAAGELFF.